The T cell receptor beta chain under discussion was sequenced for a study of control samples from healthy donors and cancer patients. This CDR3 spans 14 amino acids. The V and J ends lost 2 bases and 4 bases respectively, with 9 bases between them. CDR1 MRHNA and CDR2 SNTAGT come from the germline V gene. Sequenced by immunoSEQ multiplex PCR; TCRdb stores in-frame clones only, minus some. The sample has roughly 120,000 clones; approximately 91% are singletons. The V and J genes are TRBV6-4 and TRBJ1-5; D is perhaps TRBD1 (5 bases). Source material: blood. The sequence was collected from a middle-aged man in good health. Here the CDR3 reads CASSDLDRNQPQHF. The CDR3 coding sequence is TGTGCCAGCAGTGACCTAGACAGAAATCAGCCCCAGCATTTT.